The clone carrying this T cell receptor beta chain was seen ten or more times. Its antigen is currently unknown. Each patient went into thyroid surgery without having received any treatment. V lost 4 bases, J lost 0 bases, and 8 bases lay in between. Per the germline V gene, CDR1 is SGHRS and CDR2 is YFSETQ. There are 14 residues in the CDR3. Original processing notes: Clinicopathological groups supplied CDR3 differences that were used to build a distant-metastasis classifier for papillary thyroid cancer. TCRdb called clones again from the PCR reads with MiXCR. TCRdb, not the original authors, processed these V and J calls. The repertoire holds some 40,000 clones, approximately 20% seen once, with around 13% in the top ten. These data belong to a study of metastatic and nonmetastatic thyroid tumors. Study-level background: It was across blood and tumor or nodule tissue from malignant and benign thyroid patients that repertoires were compared. The study's findings and limits: The study reportedly found significantly higher TCR beta diversity in malignant thyroid tumors than benign nodules, in blood and tumor.

The chain has TRBV5-1 and TRBJ1-3, with D maybe TRBD1 (6 bases). Sample: tumor tissue. The receptor was isolated from a female donor with papillary thyroid cancer or a benign thyroid nodule (not recorded which). Some clones in this sample may be carry-over from other donors' samples. In nucleotides, the CDR3 is TGCGCCAGCAGCCAGGGGTCCTCTGGAAACACCATATATTTT. It codes for CASSQGSSGNTIYF.